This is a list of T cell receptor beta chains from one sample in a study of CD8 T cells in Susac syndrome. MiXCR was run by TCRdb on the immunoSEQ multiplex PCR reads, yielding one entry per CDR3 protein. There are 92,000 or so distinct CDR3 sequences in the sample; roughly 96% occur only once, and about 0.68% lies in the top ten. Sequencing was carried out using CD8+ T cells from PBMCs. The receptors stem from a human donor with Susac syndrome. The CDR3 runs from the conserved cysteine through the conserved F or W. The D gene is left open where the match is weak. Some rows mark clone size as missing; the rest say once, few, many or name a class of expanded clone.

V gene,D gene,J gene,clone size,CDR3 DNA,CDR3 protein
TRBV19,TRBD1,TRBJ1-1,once,TGTGCCAGTACCAAACCGGGGACAGGGGGGAACACTGAAGCTTTCTTT,CASTKPGTGGNTEAFF
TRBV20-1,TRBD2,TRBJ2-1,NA,TGCAGTGCTAGAATACTAGCGGCGCAGTTCTTC,CSARILAAQFF
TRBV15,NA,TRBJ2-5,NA,TGTGCCACCAGCAGCCGTGGGTTTACCCAGTACTTC,CATSSRGFTQYF
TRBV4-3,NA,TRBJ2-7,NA,TGCGCCAGCAGCCAAGATCACGGGGGAGCCTACGAGCAGTACTTC,CASSQDHGGAYEQYF
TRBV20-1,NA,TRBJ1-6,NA,TGCAGTGCTAACGGGCCTGGTAATTCACCCCTCCACTTT,CSANGPGNSPLHF
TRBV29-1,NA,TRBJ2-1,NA,TGCAGCGTTGAACATCAACCCTACAATGAGCAGTTCTTC,CSVEHQPYNEQFF
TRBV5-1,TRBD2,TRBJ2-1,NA,TGCGCCAGCACCCACCGGACTAGCGGGGGGGGAGTCGACAATGAGCAGTTCTTC,CASTHRTSGGGVDNEQFF
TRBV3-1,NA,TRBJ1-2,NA,TGTGCCAGCAGCCTCGGTGGGCAGAGCTCCAACTATGGCTACACCTTC,CASSLGGQSSNYGYTF
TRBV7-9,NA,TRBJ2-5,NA,TGTGCCAGCCGTACCGCGCCTCTGGATCCTGAAGAGACCCAGTACTTC,CASRTAPLDPEETQYF
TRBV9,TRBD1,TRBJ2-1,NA,TGTGCCAGCACCCACCGGGACAGGTCCTACAATGAGCAGTTCTTC,CASTHRDRSYNEQFF
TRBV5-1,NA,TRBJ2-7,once,TGCGCCAGCAGCTCGCCCGGGACACCCTCCTACGAGCAGTACTTC,CASSSPGTPSYEQYF
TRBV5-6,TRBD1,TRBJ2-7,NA,TGTGCCAGCAGCTCCGGGACAGCGAGTTACGAGCAGTACTTC,CASSSGTASYEQYF
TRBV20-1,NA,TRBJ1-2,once,TGCAGTGCTAGACAGGGGCGAGAATATGGCTACACCTTC,CSARQGREYGYTF
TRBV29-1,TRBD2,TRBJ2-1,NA,TGCAGCGTTGAAGTCACCGGGGGGGTGCAGTTCTTC,CSVEVTGGVQFF
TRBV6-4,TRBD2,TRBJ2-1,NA,TGTGCCAGCAGTACACGGCTAGCGGGGGCATACAATGAGCAGTTCTTC,CASSTRLAGAYNEQFF
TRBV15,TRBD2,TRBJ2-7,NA,TGTGCCACCAGCAGAGATGCCAGCGGGGGGTTCTACGAGCAGTACTTC,CATSRDASGGFYEQYF
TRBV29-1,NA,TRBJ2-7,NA,TGCAGCGTCAAGACAGGCCCCTACGAGCAGTACTTC,CSVKTGPYEQYF
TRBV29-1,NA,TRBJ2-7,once,TGCAGCGTTGCCCAGTTATACGAGCAGTACTTC,CSVAQLYEQYF